This T cell receptor beta chain is drawn from a study of T cell repertoires in cytomegalovirus infection. Study in general: Well-studied HLA-B-restricted CMV epitopes were used in the study alongside recently identified HLA-C-restricted ones. Public TCR beta signatures indicated both CMV infection and matching HLA type. Study-level results: CMV-specific HLA-C-restricted TCR beta clonotypes dominated the ex vivo response. People with CMV and the relevant HLA were identified by cumulative public TCR beta family frequency.

As to this clonotype: Its specificity is not known.

V was trimmed by 0 bases and J by 1 base, leaving 13 bases between them. Germline assignment: CDR1 SGHRS and CDR2 YFSETQ. This CDR3 spans 16 amino acids. TCRdb ran MiXCR on the reads and lists one entry per CDR3 protein. This table holds some 500,000 distinct CDR3 sequences, around 40% found once. V and J are TRBV5-1 and TRBJ1-1; D possibly corresponds to TRBD1 (6 bases). The material sequenced was cultured PBMCs, taken from culture after CMV antigen stimulation. The receptor was isolated from a human donor in good health (CMV status not recorded). Some clones in this sample may be carry-over from other donors' samples. CDR3 residues: CASSLGTGARNTEAFF. CDR3 sequence (DNA): TGCGCCAGCAGCTTGGGTACGGGGGCGCGGAACACTGAAGCTTTCTTT.